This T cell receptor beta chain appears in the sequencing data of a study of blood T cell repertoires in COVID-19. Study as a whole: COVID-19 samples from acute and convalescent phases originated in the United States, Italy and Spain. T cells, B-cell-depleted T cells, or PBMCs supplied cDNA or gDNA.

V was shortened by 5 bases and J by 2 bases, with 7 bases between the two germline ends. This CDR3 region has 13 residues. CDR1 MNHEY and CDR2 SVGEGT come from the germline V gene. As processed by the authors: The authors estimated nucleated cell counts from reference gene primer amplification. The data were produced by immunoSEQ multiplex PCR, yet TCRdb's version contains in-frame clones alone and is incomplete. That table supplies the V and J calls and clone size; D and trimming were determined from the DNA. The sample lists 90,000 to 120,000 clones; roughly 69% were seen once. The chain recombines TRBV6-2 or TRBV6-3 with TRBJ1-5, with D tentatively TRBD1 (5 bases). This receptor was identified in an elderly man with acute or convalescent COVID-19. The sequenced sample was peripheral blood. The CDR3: CASSLTGNQPQHF. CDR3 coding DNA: TGTGCCAGCAGTCTGACAGGCAATCAGCCCCAGCATTTT.